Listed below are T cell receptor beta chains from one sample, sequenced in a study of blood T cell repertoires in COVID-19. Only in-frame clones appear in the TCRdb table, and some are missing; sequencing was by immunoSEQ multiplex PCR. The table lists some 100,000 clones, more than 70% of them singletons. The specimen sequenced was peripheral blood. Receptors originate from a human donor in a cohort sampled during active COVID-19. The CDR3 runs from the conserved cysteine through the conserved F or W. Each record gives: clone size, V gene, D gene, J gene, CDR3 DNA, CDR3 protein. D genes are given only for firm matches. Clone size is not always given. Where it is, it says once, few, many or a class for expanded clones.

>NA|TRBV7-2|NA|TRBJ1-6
TGTGCCAGCAGCCCCTCCGGTGGGGCGTCCTCACCCCTCCACTTT
CASSPSGGASSPLHF
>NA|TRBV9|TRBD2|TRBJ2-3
TGTGCCAGCAGCGCCCGGACTAGCGGGGGGACAGATACGCAGTATTTT
CASSARTSGGTDTQYF
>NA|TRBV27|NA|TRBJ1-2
TGTGCCAGCAGTTTAGCAGGGGTAAGCGGCTACACCTTC
CASSLAGVSGYTF
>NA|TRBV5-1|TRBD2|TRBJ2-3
TGCGCCAGCATCCCCGGTAGCGGGGCCTCAGATACGCAGTATTTT
CASIPGSGASDTQYF
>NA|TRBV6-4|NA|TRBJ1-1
TGTGCCAGCAGTAGGCAGGAGAACACTGAAGCTTTCTTT
CASSRQENTEAFF
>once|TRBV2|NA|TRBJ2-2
TGTGCCAGCAACTCCGGGGAGGGGGGGCCGACCGGGGAGCTGTTTTTT
CASNSGEGGPTGELFF
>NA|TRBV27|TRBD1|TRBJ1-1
TGTGCCAGCAGTTTACACAGGGGAGGCACTGAAGCTTTCTTT
CASSLHRGGTEAFF
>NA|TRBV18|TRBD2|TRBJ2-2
TGTGCCAGCTCACCGAGCGGGGGGCTGACCGGGGAGCTGTTTTTT
CASSPSGGLTGELFF
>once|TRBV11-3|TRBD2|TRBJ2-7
TGTGCCAGCAGCGCCTTAGCGGGGGACGAGCAGTACTTC
CASSALAGDEQYF
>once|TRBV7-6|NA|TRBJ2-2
TGTGCCAGCAGCCCAGGGGCAGGGCCGAACACCGGGGAGCTGTTTTTT
CASSPGAGPNTGELFF
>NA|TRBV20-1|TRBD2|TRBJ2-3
TGCAGTGCTAGTTCCCGGGGGGGCCTGGCAGATACGCAGTATTTT
CSASSRGGLADTQYF
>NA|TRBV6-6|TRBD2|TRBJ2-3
TGTGCCAGCAGTTACTCGAGACGGGGGGGTAAAGATACGCAGTATTTT
CASSYSRRGGKDTQYF
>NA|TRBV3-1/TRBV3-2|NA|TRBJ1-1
TGTGCCAGCAGCCAAGAGTGGCAGGATAACACTGAAGCTTTCTTT
CASSQEWQDNTEAFF
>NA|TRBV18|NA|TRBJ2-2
TGTGCCAGCTCCCTACAGGAACCCTTAAACACCGGGGAGCTGTTTTTT
CASSLQEPLNTGELFF
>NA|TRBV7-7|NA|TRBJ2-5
TGTGCTAGCAGCTCTTCCGGGGAACCTTCGGAGACCCAGTACTTC
CASSSSGEPSETQYF
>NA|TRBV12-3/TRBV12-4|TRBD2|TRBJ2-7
TGTGCCAGCAGTTTTGGGGGGGCCTACGAGCAGTACTTC
CASSFGGAYEQYF
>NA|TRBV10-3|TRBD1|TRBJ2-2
TGTGCCAGCAGTATTCCAGGGGGCAAGAACACCGGGGAGCTGTTTTTT
CASSIPGGKNTGELFF
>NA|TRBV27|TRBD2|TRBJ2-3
TGTGCCAGCAGTTTATGGCCCCCAGCGGGGGGGCCCCTTGCCCCCACAGATACGCAGTATTTT
CASSLWPPAGGPLAPTDTQYF
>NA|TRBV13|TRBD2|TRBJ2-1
TGTGCCAGCAGCCCTAGCGGGGGGAGCTCCTACAATGAGCAGTTCTTC
CASSPSGGSSYNEQFF
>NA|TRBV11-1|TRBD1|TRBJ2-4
TGTGCCAGCAGCTTACTGAACAGGGGTCGCAACATTCAGTACTTC
CASSLLNRGRNIQYF
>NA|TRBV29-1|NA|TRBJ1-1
TGCAGCGTTGCGGAGCGGGCACGTGAAGCTTTCTTT
CSVAERAREAFF
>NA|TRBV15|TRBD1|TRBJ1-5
TGTGCCACCAGCAAGGACAGGCGTAGCAATCAGCCCCAGCATTTT
CATSKDRRSNQPQHF
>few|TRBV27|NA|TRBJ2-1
TGTGCCAGCAGTTTGGCGGGGTCTGGTGAGCAGTTCTTC
CASSLAGSGEQFF
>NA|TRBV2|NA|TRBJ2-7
TGTGCCAGCAGTCGCGAGGCCTCCGGAGGCAACGAGCAGTACTTC
CASSREASGGNEQYF
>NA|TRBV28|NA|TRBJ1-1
TGTGCCAGCAATCGAGGGTTCAACACTGAAGCTTTCTTT
CASNRGFNTEAFF
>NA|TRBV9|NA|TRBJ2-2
TGTGCCAGCAGCGTAGAGGGGGTGATCACCGGGGAGCTGTTTTTT
CASSVEGVITGELFF
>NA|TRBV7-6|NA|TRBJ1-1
TGTGCCAGCAGTTCGAATACCGCAGGGCAAGGTGAAGCTTTCTTT
CASSSNTAGQGEAFF
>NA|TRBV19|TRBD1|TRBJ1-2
TGTGCCAGTAGTGCCTCAGACAGGGGGTATGGCTACACCTTC
CASSASDRGYGYTF
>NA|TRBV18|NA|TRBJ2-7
TGTGCCAGCTCACCACCGGCAGGGGTCAAGGTCTACTTC
CASSPPAGVKVYF
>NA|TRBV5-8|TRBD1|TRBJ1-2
TGTGCCAGCAGCTTCCCCGGGACAGGGCAAAGCTACACCTTC
CASSFPGTGQSYTF
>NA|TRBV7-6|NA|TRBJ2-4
TGTGCCAGCAGCCCAAGTGCAGGAGGGATAGCCAAAAACATTCAGTACTTC
CASSPSAGGIAKNIQYF
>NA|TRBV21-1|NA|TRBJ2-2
TGTGCCAGCAGCAAAGTAGATGGGCTAGCGGGGGCGAACACCGGGGAGCTGTTTTTT
CASSKVDGLAGANTGELFF
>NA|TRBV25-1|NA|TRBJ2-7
TGTGCCAGCAGCGATTCCCGGGGGGCCCACTACTACGAGCAGTACTTC
CASSDSRGAHYYEQYF
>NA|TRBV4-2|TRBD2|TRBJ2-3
TGTGCCAGCAGCCCCCTAGCGGGGGGACCCACAGATACGCAGTATTTT
CASSPLAGGPTDTQYF
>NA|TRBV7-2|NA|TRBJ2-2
TGTGCCAGCAGCCCTTGGGGGGGGCGGTGGAACACCGGGGAGCTGTTTTTT
CASSPWGGRWNTGELFF
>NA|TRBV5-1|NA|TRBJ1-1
TGCGCCAGCAGCTTTACCGACTCCAAATCGAAAGCTTTCTTT
CASSFTDSKSKAFF
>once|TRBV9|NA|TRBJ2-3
TGTGCCAGCAGCGTCCGGGTCCTCACAGATACGCAGTATTTT
CASSVRVLTDTQYF
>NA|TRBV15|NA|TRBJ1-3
TGTGCCACCAGCAGCAAGGGTGCAGGGAATAGAAACACCATATATTTT
CATSSKGAGNRNTIYF